This T cell receptor beta chain was found in a study of control samples from healthy donors and cancer patients. Assay: immunoSEQ multiplex PCR; the TCRdb copy retains only in-frame clones and omits some. The sample records roughly 190,000 clones, 91% being singletons. The CDR3 sequence is 14 residues long. Germline CDR1 is WNHNN and CDR2 is SYGVQD (reference sequence). V shed 8 bases, J shed 2 bases, and the junction held 5 bases outside the gene matches. The source material was blood. This TCR derives from a man aged 25-45 years in good health. The J gene is TRBJ2-3, the V gene TRBV10-1, with 9 nucleotides matching TRBD2. The CDR3 nucleotides read TGCGCCAGCTCGCGGGGGGGCAACACAGATACGCAGTATTTT. This gives the protein CASSRGGNTDTQYF.